The sequence of this T cell receptor (beta chain) was determined in a study of cytotoxic CD8 clonotypes in ibrutinib-treated CLL. Study-wide findings and caveats: The clonality rise at ibrutinib response reflected private clonotype expansion.

The assay was immunoSEQ multiplex PCR, and TCRdb's table has in-frame clones only and misses some. The sample has roughly 160,000 clones; 81% are singletons. Cryopreserved PBMCs provided around 1.9 micrograms of genomic DNA for the TCR beta libraries. Worth noting for this clone: Its antigen is unidentified.

This CDR3 is built from 14 residues. V lost 0 bases and J lost 4, with 9 bases in between. Germline-derived CDR1 and CDR2 are SGDLS and YYNGEE. The J gene is TRBJ2-3, the V gene TRBV9, with unresolved D. The sequence was collected from a human donor with chronic lymphocytic leukemia. The source was PBMCs, collected after 12 months of ibrutinib treatment. This CDR3 is CASSVGMGSDTQYF. CDR3 nucleotide sequence: TGTGCCAGCAGCGTAGGCATGGGGTCAGATACGCAGTATTTT.